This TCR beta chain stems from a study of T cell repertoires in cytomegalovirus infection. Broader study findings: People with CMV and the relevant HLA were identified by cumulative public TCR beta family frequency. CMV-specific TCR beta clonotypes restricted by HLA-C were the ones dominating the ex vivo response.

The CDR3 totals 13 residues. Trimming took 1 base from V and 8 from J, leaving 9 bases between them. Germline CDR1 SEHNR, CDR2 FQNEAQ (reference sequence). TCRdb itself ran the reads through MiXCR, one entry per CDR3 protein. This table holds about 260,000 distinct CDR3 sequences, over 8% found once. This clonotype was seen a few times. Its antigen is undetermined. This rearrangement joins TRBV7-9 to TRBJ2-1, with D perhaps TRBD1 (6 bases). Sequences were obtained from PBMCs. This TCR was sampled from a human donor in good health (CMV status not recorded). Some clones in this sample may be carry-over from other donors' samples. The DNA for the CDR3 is TGTGCCAGCAGCTTAGTCAGGGGCGATGAGCAGTTCTTC. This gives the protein CASSLVRGDEQFF. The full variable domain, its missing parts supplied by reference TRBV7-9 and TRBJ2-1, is DTGVSQNPRHKITKRGQNVTFRCDPISEHNRLYWYRQTLGQGPEFLTYFQNEAQLEKSRLLSDRFSAERPKGSFSTLEIQRTEQGDSAMYLCASSLVRGDEQFFGPGTRLTVL.